The T cell receptor beta chain described here comes from a study of CD8 T cells in ankylosing spondylitis. Trimming removed 8 bases from V and 9 bases from J, with 20 bases in between. The length of the CDR3 is 14 residues. Researchers built TCR beta libraries using quantitative 5'-RACE with molecular barcodes. TCRdb re-called the 5' RACE reads with MiXCR, one entry per CDR3 protein. This table has 90,000 to 100,000 distinct CDR3 sequences, about 8% appearing once. Study-wide findings and caveats: Disease-linked clones had a CD8+ phenotype and relatively low frequency in peripheral blood. Certain motif variants had earlier been reported in reactive arthritis synovial fluid and blood. From matched ankylosing spondylitis synovial fluid, disease-linked clones were reportedly recovered at significantly enriched levels.

This clonotype was seen many times. The antigen remains undetermined. This sequence was found in a male donor with ankylosing spondylitis or in good health (not recorded which). The V gene is TRBV12-3 or TRBV12-4, the J gene TRBJ2-1; a possible D gene is TRBD1 (6 bases). The specimen sequenced was blood, either unsorted or a sorted T cell fraction (not recorded which). The CDR3 coding sequence is TGTGCCAGCTTACAGGGCCCAGAGGCCGGTGAGCAGTTCTTC. Translated, it gives CASLQGPEAGEQFF.